This is a list of T cell receptor beta chains from one sample in a study of pediatric ulcerative colitis. Data came from immunoSEQ multiplex PCR; TCRdb stores just in-frame clones and leaves some out. Counted here are 55,000 to 80,000 clones, 70% to 80% occurring once; the ten biggest clones make up about 5.2%. Source material: blood. These receptors all stem from a boy aged 5-17 years with moderate ulcerative colitis. Both conserved end residues are part of each CDR3. A D gene is named only where the DNA matches it firmly. Where a row states a size, it is once, few, many or the class of an expanded clone; other rows omit it.

d_call j_call clone_size v_call cdr3_aa cdr3_nt
- TRBJ2-4 - TRBV5-1 CASSLDGLAKNIQYF TGCGCCAGCAGCTTGGATGGTCTAGCCAAAAACATTCAGTACTTC
TRBD1 TRBJ2-6 - TRBV5-1 CASSLGDRVSGANVLTF TGCGCCAGCAGCTTGGGAGACAGGGTCTCTGGGGCCAACGTCCTGACTTTC
- TRBJ2-3 - TRBV6-1 CASSEVQGRDTQYF TGTGCCAGCAGTGAAGTGCAGGGAAGGGATACGCAGTATTTT
- TRBJ1-1 - TRBV18 CASSPLQGGTEAFF TGTGCCAGCTCACCACTACAAGGTGGGACTGAAGCTTTCTTT
- TRBJ1-5 - TRBV4-3 CASSQDRTDNQPQHF TGCGCCAGCAGCCAAGATCGGACAGACAATCAGCCCCAGCATTTT
TRBD1 TRBJ2-1 - TRBV6-5 CASSYRGFYNEQFF TGTGCCAGCAGCTACAGGGGATTCTACAATGAGCAGTTCTTC
- TRBJ1-1 - TRBV5-8 CASSLSVGTEAFF TGTGCCAGCAGCTTGTCGGTGGGCACTGAAGCTTTCTTT
- TRBJ1-2 - TRBV27 CASSLDINYGYTF TGTGCCAGCAGTTTGGACATCAACTATGGCTACACCTTC
- TRBJ2-4 - TRBV7-9 CASSFSTGYSKNIQYF TGTGCCAGCAGCTTTAGTACGGGATATTCGAAAAACATTCAGTACTTC
- TRBJ2-1 - TRBV7-2 CASSLRDRGSYNEQFF TGTGCCAGCAGCTTAAGGGATCGGGGCTCCTACAATGAGCAGTTCTTC
- TRBJ1-1 - TRBV19 CASSNPLNTEAFF TGTGCCAGTAGTAACCCCTTGAACACTGAAGCTTTCTTT
- TRBJ1-5 - TRBV6-6 CASRERGASPQHF TGTGCCAGCAGGGAGAGGGGGGCATCGCCCCAGCATTTT
- TRBJ2-3 few TRBV7-9 CASSLGQVDTQYF TGTGCCAGCAGCTTAGGACAGGTAGATACGCAGTATTTT
TRBD1 TRBJ2-5 - TRBV30 CAWSQTQRSRGHQETQYF TGTGCCTGGAGTCAGACCCAGAGGAGCAGGGGGCACCAAGAGACCCAGTACTTC
TRBD2 TRBJ2-3 - TRBV5-1 CASSEVAGRSGTQYF TGCGCCAGCAGCGAGGTAGCGGGGAGGTCTGGTACGCAGTATTTT
- TRBJ2-7 - TRBV5-1 CASTVSSRAATYEQYF TGCGCCAGCACCGTTTCTTCACGGGCGGCTACTTACGAGCAGTACTTC
- TRBJ2-1 - TRBV27 CASSSGNSYNEQFF TGTGCCAGCAGCTCCGGGAACTCCTACAATGAGCAGTTCTTC
- TRBJ1-5 few TRBV30 CAWSVAIWQPQHF TGTGCCTGGAGTGTTGCAATCTGGCAGCCCCAGCATTTT
- TRBJ2-1 - TRBV30 CAWAGTLPNNEQFF TGTGCCTGGGCCGGGACACTCCCTAATAATGAGCAGTTCTTC
TRBD1 TRBJ1-2 once TRBV19 CASSSATTGRAGYTF TGTGCCAGTAGTAGCGCCACGACAGGGAGGGCTGGCTACACCTTC
TRBD1 TRBJ1-6 - TRBV7-2 CASSSRGQGFRFYNSPLHF TGTGCCAGCAGCTCCAGAGGACAGGGGTTTCGTTTCTATAATTCACCCCTCCACTTT
TRBD2 TRBJ2-7 - TRBV9 CASSVGPSGSRTYEQYF TGTGCCAGCAGCGTAGGGCCTAGCGGGAGCAGGACCTACGAGCAGTACTTC
TRBD2 TRBJ2-3 - TRBV19 CASRASGSTDTQYF TGTGCCAGCCGGGCTAGCGGGAGTACAGATACGCAGTATTTT
TRBD1 TRBJ1-4 - TRBV19 CATSRGPTNEKLFF TGTGCCACCTCCAGGGGGCCTACTAATGAAAAACTGTTTTTT
- TRBJ2-3 - TRBV11-2 CASSPQGFDTQYF TGTGCCAGCAGCCCACAGGGATTCGATACGCAGTATTTT
- TRBJ1-5 - TRBV30 CAWRMGHDNQPQHF TGTGCCTGGAGAATGGGACACGACAATCAGCCCCAGCATTTT
- TRBJ2-5 - TRBV30 CAWSRGRETQYF TGTGCCTGGAGTAGAGGGAGAGAGACCCAGTACTTC